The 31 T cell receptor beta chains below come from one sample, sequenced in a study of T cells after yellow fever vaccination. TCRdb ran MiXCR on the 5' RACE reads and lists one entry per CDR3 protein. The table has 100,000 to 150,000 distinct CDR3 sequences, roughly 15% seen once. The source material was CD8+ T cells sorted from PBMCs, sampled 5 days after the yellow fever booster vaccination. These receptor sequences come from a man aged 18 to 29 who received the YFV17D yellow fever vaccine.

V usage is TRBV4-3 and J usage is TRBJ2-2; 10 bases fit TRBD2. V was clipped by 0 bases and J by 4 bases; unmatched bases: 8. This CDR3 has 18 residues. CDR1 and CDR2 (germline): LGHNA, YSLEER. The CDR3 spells CASSQDHLAGAVTGELFF. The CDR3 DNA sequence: TGCGCCAGCAGCCAAGATCATCTAGCGGGGGCGGTCACCGGGGAGCTGTTTTTT.

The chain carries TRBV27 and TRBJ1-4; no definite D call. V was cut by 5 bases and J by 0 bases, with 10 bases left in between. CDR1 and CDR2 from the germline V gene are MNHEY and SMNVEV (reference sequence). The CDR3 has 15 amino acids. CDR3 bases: TGTGCCAGCAGTCCCGCTCTTTCAACTAATGAAAAACTGTTTTTT. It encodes CASSPALSTNEKLFF. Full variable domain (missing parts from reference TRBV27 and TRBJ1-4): EAQVTQNPRYLITVTGKKLTVTCSQNMNHEYMSWYRQDPGLGLRQIYYSMNVEVTDKGDVPEGYKVSRKEKRNFPLILESPSPNQTSLYFCASSPALSTNEKLFFGSGTQLSVL.

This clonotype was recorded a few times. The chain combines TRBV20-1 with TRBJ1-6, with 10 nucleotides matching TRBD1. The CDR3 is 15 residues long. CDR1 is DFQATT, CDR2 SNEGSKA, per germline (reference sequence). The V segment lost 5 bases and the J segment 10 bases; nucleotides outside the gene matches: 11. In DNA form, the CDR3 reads TGCAGTGCTGAAGAACGGGGGACAGGGGAATCACCCCTCCACTTT. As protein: CSAEERGTGESPLHF.

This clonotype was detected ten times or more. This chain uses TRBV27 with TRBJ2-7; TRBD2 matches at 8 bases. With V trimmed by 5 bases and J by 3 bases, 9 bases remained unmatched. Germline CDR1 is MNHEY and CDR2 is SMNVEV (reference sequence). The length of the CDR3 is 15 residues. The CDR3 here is CASSPHSGAIYEQYF. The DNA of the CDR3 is TGTGCCAGCAGTCCCCATAGCGGGGCAATCTACGAGCAGTACTTC.

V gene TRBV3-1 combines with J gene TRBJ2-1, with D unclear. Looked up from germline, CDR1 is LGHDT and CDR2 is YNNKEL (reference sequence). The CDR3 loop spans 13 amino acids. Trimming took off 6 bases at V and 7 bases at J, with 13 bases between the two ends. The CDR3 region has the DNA TGTGCCAGCAGGCAGACACCCGGGAATGAGCAGTTCTTC. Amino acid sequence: CASRQTPGNEQFF.

CDR3 protein: CASSPRFGPGANVLTF. For the CDR3, the DNA is TGCGCCAGCAGCCCGAGATTTGGGCCTGGGGCCAACGTCCTGACTTTC. The chain joins TRBV5-1 to TRBJ2-6; D gene unclear. Per germline, CDR1 SGHRS and CDR2 YFSETQ. The CDR3 has 16 amino acids. V dropped 4 bases and J dropped 2 bases, with 13 bases sitting between them.

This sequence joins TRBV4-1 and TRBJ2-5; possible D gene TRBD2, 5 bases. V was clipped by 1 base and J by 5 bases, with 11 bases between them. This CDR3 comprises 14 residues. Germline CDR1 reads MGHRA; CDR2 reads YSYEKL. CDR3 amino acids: CASSQGQRGETQYF. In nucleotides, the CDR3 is TGCGCCAGCAGCCAAGGTCAACGCGGGGAGACCCAGTACTTC.

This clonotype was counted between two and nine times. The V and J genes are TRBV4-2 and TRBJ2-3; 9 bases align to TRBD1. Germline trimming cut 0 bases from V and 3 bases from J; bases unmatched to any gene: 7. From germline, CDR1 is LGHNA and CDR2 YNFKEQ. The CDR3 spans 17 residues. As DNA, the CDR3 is TGTGCCAGCAGCCAAGAGTGGGACAGGGCTCGGACAGATACGCAGTATTTT. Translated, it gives CASSQEWDRARTDTQYF.

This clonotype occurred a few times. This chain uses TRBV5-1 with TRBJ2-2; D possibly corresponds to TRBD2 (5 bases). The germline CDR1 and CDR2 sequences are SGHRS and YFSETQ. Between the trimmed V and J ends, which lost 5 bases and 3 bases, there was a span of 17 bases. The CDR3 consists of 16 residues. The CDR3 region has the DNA TGCGCCAGCAGGGTCCACTTCCCGAGGGACACCGGGGAGCTGTTTTTT. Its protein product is CASRVHFPRDTGELFF.

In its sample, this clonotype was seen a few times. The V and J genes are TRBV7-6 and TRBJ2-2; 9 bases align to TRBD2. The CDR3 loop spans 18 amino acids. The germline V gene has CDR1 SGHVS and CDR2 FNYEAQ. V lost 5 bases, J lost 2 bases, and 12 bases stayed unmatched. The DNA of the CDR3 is TGTGCCAGCAGCCAACCCGGTGTAGCGGGGGCCAACACCGGGGAGCTGTTTTTT. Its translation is CASSQPGVAGANTGELFF.

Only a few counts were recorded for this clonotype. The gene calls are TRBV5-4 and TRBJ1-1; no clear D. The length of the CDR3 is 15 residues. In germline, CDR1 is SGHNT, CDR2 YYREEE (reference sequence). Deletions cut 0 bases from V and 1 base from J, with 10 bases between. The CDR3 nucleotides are TGTGCCAGCAGCTTGGGTCTTAAGGGGAACACTGAAGCTTTCTTT. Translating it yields CASSLGLKGNTEAFF.

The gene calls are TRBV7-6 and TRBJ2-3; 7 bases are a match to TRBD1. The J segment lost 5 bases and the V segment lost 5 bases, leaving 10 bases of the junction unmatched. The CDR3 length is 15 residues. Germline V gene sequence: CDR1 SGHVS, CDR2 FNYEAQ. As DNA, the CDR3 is TGTGCCAGCAGCCGAAGACAGGGATACGAAGATACGCAGTATTTT. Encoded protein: CASSRRQGYEDTQYF. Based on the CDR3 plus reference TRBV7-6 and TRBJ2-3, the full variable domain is GAGVSQSPRYKVTKRGQDVALRCDPISGHVSLYWYRQALGQGPEFLTYFNYEAQQDKSGLPNDRFSAERPEGSISTLTIQRTEQRDSAMYRCASSRRQGYEDTQYFGPGTRLTVL.

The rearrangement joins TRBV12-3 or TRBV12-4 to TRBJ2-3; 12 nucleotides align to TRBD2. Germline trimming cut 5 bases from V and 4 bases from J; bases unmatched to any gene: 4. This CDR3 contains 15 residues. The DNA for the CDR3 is TGTGCCAGCAGTCCTAGCGGGGGGGTATCAGATACGCAGTATTTT. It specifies CASSPSGGVSDTQYF.

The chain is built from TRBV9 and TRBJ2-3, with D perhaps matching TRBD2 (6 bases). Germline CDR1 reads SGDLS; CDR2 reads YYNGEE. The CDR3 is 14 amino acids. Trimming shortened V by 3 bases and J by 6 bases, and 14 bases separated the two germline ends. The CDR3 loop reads CASSDRDSLDTQYF. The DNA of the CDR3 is TGTGCCAGCAGCGACCGGGACTCACTTGATACGCAGTATTTT.

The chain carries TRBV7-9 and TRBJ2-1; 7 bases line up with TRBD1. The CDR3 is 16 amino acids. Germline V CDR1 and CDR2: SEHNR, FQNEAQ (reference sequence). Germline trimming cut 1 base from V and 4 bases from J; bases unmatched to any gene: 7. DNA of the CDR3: TGTGCCAGCAGCTTAGTTCAGGGGGTCGCATACAATGAGCAGTTCTTC. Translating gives CASSLVQGVAYNEQFF.

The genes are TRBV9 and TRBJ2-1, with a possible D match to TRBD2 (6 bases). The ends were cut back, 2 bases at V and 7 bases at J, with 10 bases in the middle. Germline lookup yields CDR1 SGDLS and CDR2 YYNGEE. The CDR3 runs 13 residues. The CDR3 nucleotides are TGTGCCAGCAGCGTTTTTGGGGGGAATGAGCAGTTCTTC. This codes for CASSVFGGNEQFF.

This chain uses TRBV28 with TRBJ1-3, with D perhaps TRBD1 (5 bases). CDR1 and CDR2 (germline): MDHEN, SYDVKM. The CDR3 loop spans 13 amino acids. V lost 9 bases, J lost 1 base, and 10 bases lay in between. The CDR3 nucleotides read TGTGCCAGTGGGAGGGGTTCTGGAAACACCATATATTTT. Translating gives CASGRGSGNTIYF.

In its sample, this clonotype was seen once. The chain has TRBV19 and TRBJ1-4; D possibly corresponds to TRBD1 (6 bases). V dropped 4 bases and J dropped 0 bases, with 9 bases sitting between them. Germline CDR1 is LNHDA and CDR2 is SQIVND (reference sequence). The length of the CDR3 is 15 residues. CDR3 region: CASSKRQATNEKLFF. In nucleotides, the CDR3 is TGTGCCAGTAGTAAAAGACAGGCAACTAATGAAAAACTGTTTTTT.

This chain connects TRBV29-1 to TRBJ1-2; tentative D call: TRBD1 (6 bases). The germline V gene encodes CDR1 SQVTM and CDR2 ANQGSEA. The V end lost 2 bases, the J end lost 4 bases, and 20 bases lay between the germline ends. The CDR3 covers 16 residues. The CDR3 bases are TGCAGCGTTGAAAGGGGGACAACAGGGCTCTGCTATGGCTACACCTTC. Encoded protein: CSVERGTTGLCYGYTF.

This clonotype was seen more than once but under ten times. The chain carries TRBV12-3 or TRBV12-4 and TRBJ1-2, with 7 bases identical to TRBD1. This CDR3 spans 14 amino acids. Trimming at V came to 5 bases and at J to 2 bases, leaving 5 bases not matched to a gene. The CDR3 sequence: CASSDPGGNYGYTF. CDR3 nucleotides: TGTGCCAGCAGTGATCCAGGGGGGAACTATGGCTACACCTTC.

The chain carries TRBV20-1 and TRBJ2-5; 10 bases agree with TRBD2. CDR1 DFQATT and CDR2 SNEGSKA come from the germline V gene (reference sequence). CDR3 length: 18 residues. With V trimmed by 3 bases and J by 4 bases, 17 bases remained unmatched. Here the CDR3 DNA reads TGCAGTGCTAGTGTTCTGGGACGGAGCGGGGGGGCCGGAGAGACCCAGTACTTC. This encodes CSASVLGRSGGAGETQYF.

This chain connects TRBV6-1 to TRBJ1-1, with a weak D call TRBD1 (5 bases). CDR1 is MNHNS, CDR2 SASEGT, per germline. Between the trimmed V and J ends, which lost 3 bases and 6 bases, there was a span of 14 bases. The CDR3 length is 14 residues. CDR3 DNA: TGTGCCAGCAGTGATGGCGGGACCTCGCCTGAAGCTTTCTTT. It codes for CASSDGGTSPEAFF.

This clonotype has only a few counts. The CDR3: CASRGRVSYEQYF. The CDR3 nucleotides are TGTGCCAGCAGGGGCAGGGTGTCCTACGAGCAGTACTTC. V and J are TRBV7-9 and TRBJ2-7; weak D call: TRBD1 (5 bases). CDR1 is SEHNR and CDR2 is FQNEAQ in the germline V gene (reference sequence). V lost 6 bases and J 1 base, leaving 10 bases between the germline ends. The CDR3 totals 13 residues.

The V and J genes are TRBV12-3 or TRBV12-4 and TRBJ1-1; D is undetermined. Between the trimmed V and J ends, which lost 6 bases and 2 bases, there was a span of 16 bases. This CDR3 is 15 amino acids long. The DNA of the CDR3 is TGTGCCAGCAGCCCGATGACCGGACGAAACACTGAAGCTTTCTTT. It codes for CASSPMTGRNTEAFF.

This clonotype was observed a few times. In DNA form, the CDR3 reads TGTGCCAGCAGTCCGGGACAGAGCTATGGCTACACCTTC. Its protein product is CASSPGQSYGYTF. The J gene is TRBJ1-2, the V gene TRBV12-3 or TRBV12-4, with 7 bases lining up with TRBD1. The CDR3 loop spans 13 amino acids. J gave up 4 bases and V 5 bases, and 4 bases lay outside the gene matches.

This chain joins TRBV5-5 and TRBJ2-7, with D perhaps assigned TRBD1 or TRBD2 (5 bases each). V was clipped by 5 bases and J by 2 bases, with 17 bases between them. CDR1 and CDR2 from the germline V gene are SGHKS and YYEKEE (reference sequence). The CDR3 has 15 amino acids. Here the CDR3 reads CASSPASLGAYEQYF. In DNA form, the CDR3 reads TGTGCCAGCAGTCCCGCATCATTGGGGGCCTACGAGCAGTACTTC.

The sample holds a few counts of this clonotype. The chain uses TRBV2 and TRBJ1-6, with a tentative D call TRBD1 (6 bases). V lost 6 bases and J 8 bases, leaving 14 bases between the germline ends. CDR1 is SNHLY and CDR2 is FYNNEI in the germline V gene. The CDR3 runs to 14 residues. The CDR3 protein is CASRKGTTYSPLHF. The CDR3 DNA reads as TGTGCCAGCAGGAAAGGGACAACTTATTCACCCCTCCACTTT.

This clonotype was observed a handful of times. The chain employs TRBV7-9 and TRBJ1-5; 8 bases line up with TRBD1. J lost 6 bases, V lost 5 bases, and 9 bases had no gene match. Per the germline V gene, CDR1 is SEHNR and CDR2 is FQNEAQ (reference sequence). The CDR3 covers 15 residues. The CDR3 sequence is CASSLGQGPVQPQHF. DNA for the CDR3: TGTGCCAGCAGCCTTGGACAGGGACCGGTTCAGCCCCAGCATTTT. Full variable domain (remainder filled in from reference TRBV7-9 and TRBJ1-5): DTGVSQNPRHKITKRGQNVTFRCDPISEHNRLYWYRQTLGQGPEFLTYFQNEAQLEKSRLLSDRFSAERPKGSFSTLEIQRTEQGDSAMYLCASSLGQGPVQPQHFGDGTRLSIL.

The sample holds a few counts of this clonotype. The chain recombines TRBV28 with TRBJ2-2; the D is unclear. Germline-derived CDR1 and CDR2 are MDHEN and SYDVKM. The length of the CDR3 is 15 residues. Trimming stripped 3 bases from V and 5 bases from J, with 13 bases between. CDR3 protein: CASSFIRAVTGELFF. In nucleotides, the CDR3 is TGTGCCAGCAGTTTTATACGCGCGGTGACCGGGGAGCTGTTTTTT.

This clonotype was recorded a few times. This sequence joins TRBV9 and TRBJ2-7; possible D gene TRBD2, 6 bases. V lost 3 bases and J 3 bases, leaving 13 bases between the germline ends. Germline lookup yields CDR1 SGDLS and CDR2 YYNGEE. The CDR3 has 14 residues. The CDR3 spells CASSAGGISYEQYF. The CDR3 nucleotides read TGTGCCAGCAGCGCCGGGGGAATCAGCTACGAGCAGTACTTC.

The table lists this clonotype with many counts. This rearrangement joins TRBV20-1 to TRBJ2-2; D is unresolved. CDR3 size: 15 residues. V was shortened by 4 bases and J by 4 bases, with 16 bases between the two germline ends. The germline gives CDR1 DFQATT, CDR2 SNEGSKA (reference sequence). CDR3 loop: CSATTSTVGTGELFF. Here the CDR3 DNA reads TGCAGTGCTACAACGTCCACCGTGGGCACCGGGGAGCTGTTTTTT.